The following is a T cell receptor (beta chain) sequence with its context. No antigen is known for it. The sample is drawn from a study of Ad26.COV2.S vaccination and SARS-CoV-2 variants. Assay: immunoSEQ multiplex PCR; the TCRdb copy retains only in-frame clones and omits some. The sample has around 450,000 clones; 70% to 90% are singletons. The V gene lost 2 bases and the J gene lost 8 bases, with 24 bases spanning the gap. The CDR3 runs to 17 residues. Germline CDR1 KGHSH, CDR2 LQKENI. Findings and caveats of the study: Comparable non-spike TCR breadth was observed in vaccine and placebo recipients.

Treatment of the sample: some 20 received Ad26.COV2.S at low or high dose, single or two shots; 5 received placebo; per-sample allocation not given. At day 63 after the first vaccine or placebo injection, samples were drawn. Sequencing was performed on peripheral blood, taken in a trial of Ad26.COV2.S vaccine versus placebo. The rearrangement links TRBV18 to TRBJ1-2; D unresolved. This receptor was obtained from a person aged 18-65 years who received the Ad26.COV2.S COVID-19 vaccine or a placebo. The CDR3, as DNA: TGTGCCAGCTCACCAGATCGCGGGCCATCACCTCCTGCGGGCTACACCTTC. Translating it yields CASSPDRGPSPPAGYTF.